Sequencing of this T cell receptor beta chain was carried out in a study of CXCR3-negative and CXCR3-positive naive CD8 T cells. General study points: Memory, not naive, CXCR3-negative and CXCR3-positive cells differed in TRBV-TRBJ usage.

UMI labels and 5' RACE were used to prepare the TRB cDNA libraries. For each CDR3 protein, TCRdb gives one entry from its re-call of the 5' RACE reads, without DNA. The data show just over 60,000 distinct CDR3 sequences, and the top ten clones hold about 4.5%. Every subset of CD8+ T cells was sorted in triplicate at approximately 300,000 cells each. Remarks on this clonotype: What it binds is not known.

CDR3 length: 14 residues. Germline V gene sequence: CDR1 SEHNR, CDR2 FQNEAQ (reference sequence). This receptor was taken from a human donor in good health. Some clones in this sample may be carry-over from other donors' samples. The chain has TRBV7-9 and TRBJ2-7; no DNA is available, so the TRBD1 call from TCRdb remains unchecked. Sequencing input: naive CXCR3- CD8+ T cells from blood. Subset indicated: CD45RO-CCR7+CD27+CD95- naive CD8+ T cells lacking CXCR3 (TNR3-). This CDR3 is CASSLTGQPYEQYF.